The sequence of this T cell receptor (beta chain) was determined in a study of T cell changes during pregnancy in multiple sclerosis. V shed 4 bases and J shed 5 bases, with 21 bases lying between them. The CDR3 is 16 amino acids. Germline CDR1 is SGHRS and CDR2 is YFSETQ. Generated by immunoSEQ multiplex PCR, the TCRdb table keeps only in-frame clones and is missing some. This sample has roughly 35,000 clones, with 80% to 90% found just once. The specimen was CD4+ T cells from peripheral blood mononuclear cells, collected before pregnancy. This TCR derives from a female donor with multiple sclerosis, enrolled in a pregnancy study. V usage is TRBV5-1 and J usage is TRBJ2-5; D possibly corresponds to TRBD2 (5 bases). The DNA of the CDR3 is TGCGCCAGCAGCCAAGGTAGCGAAGCTAGCTCCGAGACCCAGTACTTC. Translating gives CASSQGSEASSETQYF.